This is a list of T cell receptor beta chains from one sample in a study of T cell changes during pregnancy in multiple sclerosis. Sequenced by immunoSEQ multiplex PCR; TCRdb stores in-frame clones only, minus some. The sample lists some 47,000 clones, 75% to 90% seen once, with around 8% in the top ten. The sample was CD8+ T cells from peripheral blood mononuclear cells, taken in the second trimester of pregnancy. These receptors originate from a female donor with multiple sclerosis, enrolled in a pregnancy study. Both conserved end residues are trimmed from each CDR3. The order of the fields is J gene, CDR3 length, clone size, V gene, CDR3 protein. Rows give clone size only sometimes, using once, few, many, or a class for an expanded clone.

j_gene: TRBJ1-1; len: 11; abundance: NA; v_gene: TRBV19; CDR3aa: ASSTGGNTEAF
j_gene: TRBJ1-2; len: 11; abundance: NA; v_gene: TRBV4-1; CDR3aa: ASSQVWTDGYT
j_gene: TRBJ2-7; len: 16; abundance: NA; v_gene: TRBV4-2; CDR3aa: ASSPTPSGGIFDHEQY
j_gene: TRBJ1-2; len: 13; abundance: NA; v_gene: TRBV10-3; CDR3aa: AIRSGTPALGGYT
j_gene: TRBJ2-5; len: 10; abundance: NA; v_gene: TRBV2; CDR3aa: ASTQAWETQY
j_gene: TRBJ2-7; len: 13; abundance: NA; v_gene: TRBV27; CDR3aa: ASSPTGPKLYEQY
j_gene: TRBJ2-2; len: 14; abundance: few; v_gene: TRBV7-6; CDR3aa: ASSLGLAGGTGELF
j_gene: TRBJ1-1; len: 11; abundance: NA; v_gene: TRBV7-6; CDR3aa: ASSKRQNTEAF
j_gene: TRBJ1-6; len: 14; abundance: NA; v_gene: TRBV27; CDR3aa: ASSPGASGTGSPLH
j_gene: TRBJ1-5; len: 12; abundance: once; v_gene: TRBV27; CDR3aa: ASSLGQGLKPQH
j_gene: TRBJ2-7; len: 13; abundance: NA; v_gene: TRBV5-4; CDR3aa: ASSVDPGQGYEQY
j_gene: TRBJ2-7; len: 11; abundance: NA; v_gene: TRBV6-6; CDR3aa: ASSYSNSYEQY